This T cell receptor beta chain is from a study of siplizumab effects on memory and regulatory T cells. This CDR3 is 13 amino acids long. V lost 2 bases, J lost 4 bases, and 6 bases lay in between. Germline V gene lookup returns CDR1 MNHNS and CDR2 SASEGT. As concerns this clone: Its antigen remains unknown.

Profiling relied on immunoSEQ multiplex PCR, and the TCRdb table lists in-frame clones only, not all of them. The table includes 85,000 to 130,000 clones, around 94% detected once. General observations from the study: On average, under 70% of mappable alloreactive CD4+ clones were Treg-derived under siplizumab, against 25% to 30% in controls. Assignment to unstimulated subsets succeeded for only a minor fraction of the alloreactive clones.

The rearrangement links TRBV6-1 to TRBJ1-5; D is undetermined. The sequenced sample consisted of Tregs sorted from blood. The source of this sequence is a human donor in good health. CDR3 nucleotide sequence: TGTGCCAGCAGTGAACGGGGTAATCAGCCCCAGCATTTT. This gives the protein CASSERGNQPQHF.